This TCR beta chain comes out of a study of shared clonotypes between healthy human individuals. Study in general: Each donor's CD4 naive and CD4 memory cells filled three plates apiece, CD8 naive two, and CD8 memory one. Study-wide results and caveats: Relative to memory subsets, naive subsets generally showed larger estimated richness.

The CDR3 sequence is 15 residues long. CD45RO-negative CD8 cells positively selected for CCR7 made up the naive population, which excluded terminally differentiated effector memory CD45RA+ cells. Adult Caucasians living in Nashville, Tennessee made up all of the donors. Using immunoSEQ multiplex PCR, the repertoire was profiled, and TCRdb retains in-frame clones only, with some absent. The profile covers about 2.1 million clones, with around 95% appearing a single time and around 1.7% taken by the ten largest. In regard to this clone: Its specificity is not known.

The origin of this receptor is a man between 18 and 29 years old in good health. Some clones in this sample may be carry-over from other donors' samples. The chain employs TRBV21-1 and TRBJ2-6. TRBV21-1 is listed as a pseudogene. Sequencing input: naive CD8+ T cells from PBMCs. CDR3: CASSKEGTGANVLTF. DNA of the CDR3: TGTGCCAGCAGCAAAGAGGGAACCGGGGCCAACGTCCTGACTTTC.